This record looks at one T cell receptor (beta chain) sequence and its context. There is no known antigen for this receptor. No base qualities exist here, and no much larger clone lies one base off it. These data come from a study of blood T cell repertoires in COVID-19 (dated by TCRdb to 2020 to 2022). In the study overall: Collaborator samples came from the United States, Italy and Spain and covered acute and convalescent phases of COVID-19. The material from the prospective study consisted of cDNA or gDNA derived from T cells, B-cell-depleted T cells, or PBMCs. The dataset comprised deeply sampled blood TCRbeta repertoires from subjects exposed to, actively infected with, or recovered from COVID-19. The repertoires were made available in a free public database intended to serve as a resource for research on the immune response to SARS-CoV-2. Samples came from the ongoing ImmuneRACE study (first 160 participants) plus 1,254 subjects from 6 global collaborators. A de-identified subject ID, COVID-19 status, age in years and sex were almost always included in the sample metadata. HLA class I and class II types, where available, came from metadata supplied by the sample provider rather than from assay-based typing.

Each collaborating institution followed its own protocols to collect whole blood in K2EDTA tubes. For TCRbeta analysis, collaborator samples were shipped as frozen whole blood, as isolated PBMCs, or as DNA extracted from either sample type. V loses 0 bases, J loses 5 bases, and the germline ends lie 15 bases apart. Its CDR3 holds 16 amino acids, cysteine through phenylalanine. CDR3 DNA is the only sequence kept; it has 48 bases, read in frame from the first base. The germline V gene supplies CDR1 MGHRA and CDR2 YSYEKL. TCRbeta CDR3 regions were amplified from genomic DNA using the immunoSEQ Assay, a bias-controlled multiplex PCR. The authors processed their data as follows. Within the assay, amplification of reference gene primers was used to estimate how many nucleated cells each sample contained. To quantify the absolute abundance of each unique TCRbeta CDR3 rearrangement, sequence reads were collapsed and filtered. For each sample, productive Simpson clonality was calculated as the square root of Simpson's diversity index over productive rearrangements. This is the immuneACCESS table as TCRdb keeps it, with only in-frame sequences that have V and J called. A part of the clones is gone; compared with another copy, unresolved V genes explain less than half, and the rest is unexplained. V and J calls and clone size follow that table, whereas D and trimming were derived from the DNA. Here the sample has under 75,000 clones; roughly 91% occur a single time. Of the sample, approximately 10% is held by the ten largest clones.

Overall results and qualifications from the work: The quantity of clinical and demographic metadata differed by source and by participant and was supplied without curation.

The V and J segments used are TRBV4-1 and TRBJ2-3; matching of 5 bases hints at TRBD1 as the D gene. Material for sequencing was peripheral blood. The source of this sequence is a woman aged 18-29 years with acute or convalescent COVID-19. This receptor carries the CDR3 CASSQDLAKGVDTQYF. The bases read TGCGCCAGCAGCCAAGATTTGGCGAAAGGGGTAGATACGCAGTATTTT.